Described below is a single TCR beta chain sequence and its context. What it binds is unknown. This entry belongs to a study of T cells in Graves' hyperthyroidism and ophthalmopathy. Study-level information: Initial diagnosis, before any treatment, was when peripheral blood was collected. Whole-study results and caveats: From stable hyperthyroidism, ophthalmopathy was separated by a 13 V-J model.

Across 18 months, stable Graves' hyperthyroidism was marked by no progression to ophthalmopathy. Uncontrolled infection, other autoimmune disease, pregnancy or lactation led to exclusion. TCR beta CDR3 region amplification was performed from RNA transcripts. HTBI primers were the set used in a first-round RT-PCR of the TCR CDR3. TCRdb reprocessed the multiplex PCR reads with MiXCR, giving one entry per CDR3 protein. Of 700,000 to 850,000 distinct CDR3 sequences in the sample, roughly 32% were seen once. The CDR3 is made up of 16 amino acids. V gave up 3 bases and J gave up 8 bases, with 17 bases separating them. Germline lookup yields CDR1 ENHRY and CDR2 SYGVKD.

The source of this sequence is a woman in her forties with Graves' hyperthyroidism. Sample: blood. This chain links TRBV10-3 with TRBJ1-6; maybe TRBD1 (6 bases). The CDR3 sequence: CAISEWAGAKDSPLHF. In DNA, the CDR3 is TGTGCCATCAGTGAATGGGCGGGGGCGAAGGATTCACCCCTCCACTTT.